The 17 T cell receptor beta chains listed next were all sequenced from one sample in a study of blood T cell repertoires in COVID-19. Sequencing used immunoSEQ multiplex PCR; TCRdb keeps in-frame clones, though not all of them. The sample lists 200,000 to 300,000 clones; roughly 80% were seen once. Sequenced material: peripheral blood. These receptors were obtained from a woman between 18 and 30 years old with acute or convalescent COVID-19.

The rearrangement joins TRBV6-5 to TRBJ2-1, with TRBD1 identical over 12 bases. The CDR3 totals 14 residues. Germline-derived CDR1 and CDR2 are MNHEY and SVGAGI. After removal of 5 bases from V and 9 bases from J, the junction contained 5 bases not matched to a gene. This CDR3 is CASSPGQGAREQFF. DNA for the CDR3: TGTGCCAGCAGTCCGGGACAGGGGGCGCGTGAGCAGTTCTTC.

The rearrangement joins TRBV11-2 to TRBJ2-1; 7 bases are a match to TRBD1. V gave up 5 bases and J gave up 7 bases; unmatched junction bases: 8. The CDR3 runs to 14 residues. CDR1 is SGHAT and CDR2 is FQNNGV in the germline V gene. The CDR3 sequence: CASSRGTAWNEQFF. In nucleotides, the CDR3 is TGTGCCAGCAGCCGAGGGACAGCCTGGAATGAGCAGTTCTTC.

V and J are TRBV19 and TRBJ2-7, with 14 bases aligning to TRBD2. The germline V gene has CDR1 LNHDA and CDR2 SQIVND (reference sequence). This CDR3 is 19 amino acids long. V gave up 1 base and J gave up 2 bases; unmatched junction bases: 10. CDR3 loop: CASSIGGLAGGHSPYEQYF. For the CDR3, the DNA is TGTGCCAGTAGTATAGGTGGACTAGCGGGAGGTCATTCCCCCTACGAGCAGTACTTC.

V usage is TRBV9 and J usage is TRBJ1-1; TRBD1 might be the D (6 bases). With 3 bases removed from V and 8 bases from J, the gap between germline ends came to 14 bases. The CDR3 extends over 13 amino acids. CDR1 and CDR2 (germline): SGDLS, YYNGEE. The CDR3 here is CASSATGLSEAFF. The CDR3 nucleotides are TGTGCCAGCAGCGCAACAGGGCTCTCCGAAGCTTTCTTT.

V is TRBV2 and J is TRBJ2-2, with 12 bases matching TRBD2. This CDR3 has 19 residues. CDR1 and CDR2 (germline): SNHLY, FYNNEI. V lost 5 bases to trimming and J lost 4 bases; unmatched junction nucleotides: 14. The CDR3 sequence is CASSRQGLAGGSGTGELFF. The CDR3 DNA follows: TGTGCCAGCAGTCGTCAGGGGCTAGCGGGAGGGTCGGGCACCGGGGAGCTGTTTTTT. Full variable domain (remainder filled in from reference TRBV2 and TRBJ2-2): EPEVTQTPSHQVTQMGQEVILRCVPISNHLYFYWYRQILGQKVEFLVSFYNNEISEKSEIFDDQFSVERPDGSNFTLKIRSTKLEDSAMYFCASSRQGLAGGSGTGELFFGEGSRLTVL.

This clone was counted at least ten times. The rearrangement joins TRBV30 to TRBJ2-1; D not resolved. The CDR3 contains 12 residues. Germline CDR1 GTSNPN, CDR2 SVGIG (reference sequence). The ends were cut back, 4 bases at V and 6 bases at J, with 10 bases in the middle. CDR3 sequence (DNA): TGTGCCTGGACCCCGACGGGCAATGAGCAGTTCTTC. As protein: CAWTPTGNEQFF.

The chain couples TRBV11-2 to TRBJ1-3, with D hard to call. In germline, CDR1 is SGHAT, CDR2 FQNNGV. Trimming pared 3 bases from V and 2 bases from J, leaving 11 bases between. The CDR3 runs 15 residues. CDR3 loop: CASSFGRRTGNTIYF. CDR3 coding DNA: TGTGCCAGCAGCTTCGGACGGAGGACTGGAAACACCATATATTTT.

This clone was detected once. The V call is TRBV12-5, the J call TRBJ2-7; D possibly corresponds to TRBD2 (5 bases). CDR3 length: 17 residues. Deletions cut 3 bases from V and 0 bases from J, with 18 bases between. Germline V gene sequence: CDR1 LGHNT, CDR2 FRNRAP. This chain's CDR3 is CASGFSGPRRSSYEQYF. The CDR3 DNA follows: TGTGCTAGTGGTTTTTCCGGGCCCAGGAGGAGCTCCTACGAGCAGTACTTC.

The genes are TRBV5-5 and TRBJ2-7, with D maybe TRBD2 (6 bases). CDR1 is SGHKS and CDR2 is YYEKEE in the germline V gene (reference sequence). Trimming pared 2 bases from V and 1 base from J, leaving 10 bases between. The CDR3 consists of 14 residues. CDR3 protein: CASSLAEGSYEQYF. The CDR3 nucleotides read TGTGCCAGCAGCTTAGCGGAGGGGTCCTACGAGCAGTACTTC.

This chain joins TRBV3-1 (or the pseudogene TRBV3-2) and TRBJ1-6; D is perhaps TRBD1 (6 bases). The CDR3 spans 21 residues. Deletions cut 0 bases from V and 10 bases from J, with 31 bases between. The germline CDR1 and CDR2 sequences are LGHDT and YNNKEL (reference sequence). CDR3 in amino acids: CASSQESPNRRLQGRGSPLHF. The CDR3 coding sequence is TGTGCCAGCAGCCAAGAATCTCCCAACAGAAGACTACAGGGTAGGGGGTCACCCCTCCACTTT.

This chain uses TRBV9 with TRBJ1-4; D ambiguous. Per germline, CDR1 SGDLS and CDR2 YYNGEE. This CDR3 contains 14 residues. Trimming pared 4 bases from V and 5 bases from J, leaving 12 bases between. CDR3 region: CASSPRGQNEKLFF. Written as DNA, the CDR3 is TGTGCCAGCAGCCCCCGAGGGCAGAATGAAAAACTGTTTTTT. Full variable domain (missing parts from reference TRBV9 and TRBJ1-4): DSGVTQTPKHLITATGQRVTLRCSPRSGDLSVYWYQQSLDQGLQFLIQYYNGEERAKGNILERFSAQQFPDLHSELNLSSLELGDSALYFCASSPRGQNEKLFFGSGTQLSVL.

This chain uses TRBV5-1 with TRBJ2-2; 16 nucleotides match TRBD2. The CDR3 covers 17 residues. With V trimmed by 4 bases and J by 7 bases, 7 bases remained unmatched. In germline, CDR1 is SGHRS, CDR2 YFSETQ. The CDR3 sequence is CASSPGLAGGPVGELFF. The CDR3 region has the DNA TGCGCCAGCAGCCCGGGACTAGCGGGAGGGCCTGTCGGGGAGCTGTTTTTT.

This chain uses TRBV5-5 with TRBJ2-7, with D perhaps TRBD2 (6 bases). Trimming removed 0 bases at V and 1 base at J, with 11 bases between. This CDR3 contains 15 residues. The V gene's germline CDR1 is SGHKS and CDR2 YYEKEE (reference sequence). CDR3 in DNA: TGTGCCAGCAGCTTGGCGGCAGGGAGGTCCTACGAGCAGTACTTC. It encodes CASSLAAGRSYEQYF.

The J gene is TRBJ2-3, the V gene TRBV14; TRBD2 matches at 7 bases. Trimming cost V 4 bases and J 4 bases; bases outside gene matches: 5. This CDR3 is built from 14 residues. Germline CDR1 SGHDN, CDR2 FVKESK. The CDR3 protein is CASSPGLGPDTQYF. CDR3 nucleotides: TGTGCCAGCAGCCCAGGACTAGGTCCAGATACGCAGTATTTT.

This clone came up a few times. The chain joins TRBV19 to TRBJ2-7; 11 bases are a match to TRBD2. The CDR3 covers 17 residues. Trimming took 5 bases from V and 6 from J; bases not matched to a gene: 15. Germline V CDR1 and CDR2: LNHDA, SQIVND (reference sequence). CDR3 nucleotides: TGTGCCAGTAGTTCCTATGCATCCGGGACTAGCGGCCTCGAGCAGTACTTC. Its protein is CASSSYASGTSGLEQYF.

The chain links TRBV27 to TRBJ1-4, with 7 bases lining up with TRBD1. The CDR3 covers 14 residues. V lost 8 bases to trimming and J lost 8 bases; unmatched junction nucleotides: 11. CDR1 is MNHEY and CDR2 is SMNVEV in the germline V gene (reference sequence). The CDR3 reads CASGPHRGGEKLFF. DNA of the CDR3: TGTGCCAGCGGGCCCCACAGGGGTGGGGAAAAACTGTTTTTT. The whole variable domain, filled in from reference TRBV27 and TRBJ1-4, reads EAQVTQNPRYLITVTGKKLTVTCSQNMNHEYMSWYRQDPGLGLRQIYYSMNVEVTDKGDVPEGYKVSRKEKRNFPLILESPSPNQTSLYFCASGPHRGGEKLFFGSGTQLSVL.

The genes are TRBV28 and TRBJ2-1; 7 nucleotides match TRBD2. Germline V gives CDR1 MDHEN, CDR2 SYDVKM. Trimming at V came to 2 bases and at J to 1 base, leaving 5 bases not matched to a gene. This CDR3 is built from 16 residues. The CDR3 here is CASSLMRERSYNEQFF. CDR3 DNA: TGTGCCAGCAGTTTAATGCGGGAGAGGTCCTACAATGAGCAGTTCTTC.